This TCR beta chain derives from a study of blood T cell repertoires in COVID-19. Recruitment covered about two dozen US areas and drew participants whose ages spanned about 18 to 89 years. TCRdb's copy holds only in-frame clones and misses some; the assay was immunoSEQ multiplex PCR. The table shows approximately 210,000 clones, with 82% occurring only once. The V and J ends lost 3 bases and 2 bases respectively, with 14 bases between them. CDR1 is KGHSH and CDR2 is LQKENI in the germline V gene. This CDR3 is built from 16 residues. The chain has TRBV18 and TRBJ2-1; D may be TRBD2 (5 bases). Specimen: PBMCs or T cells enriched from blood (not recorded which). The sequence derives from a woman in her fifties or sixties who had recovered from COVID-19. CDR3 sequence: CASSPTSTQTYNEQFF. The CDR3 region has the DNA TGTGCCAGCTCACCCACTAGTACCCAAACCTACAATGAGCAGTTCTTC.